This TCR beta chain emerged from a study of response to subunit inactivated influenza vaccine (dated by TCRdb to 2017 to 2018). Regarding the research as a whole: To follow how T cells responded to a trivalent subunit inactivated influenza vaccine, the researchers relied on deep quantitative profiling of the T cell receptor repertoire. What the authors observed across the whole study: The authors proposed that each seasonal influenza vaccination may bring in only a limited number of new T cells.

The method was RT-PCR. The run used an Illumina HiSeq 2500. The public reads were quality trimmed at Q25 with fastp and then assembled into clones with MiXCR by TCRdb, keeping productive beta chains. Each CDR3 protein appears once, grouped with its most common genes and DNA. The sample table records about 570,000 distinct CDR3 sequences; approximately 10% of these occur just once. Approximately 11% of the sample is in the top ten clones. Inclusive of the bounding cysteine and phenylalanine, the CDR3 is 13 residues long. The only DNA kept is the CDR3, 39 bases in frame from the first base. For CDR1 and CDR2, the germline V gene (reference sequence) lists LNHDA and SQIVND. Trimming removed 10 bases from V and 12 bases from J, leaving 22 bases between the germline ends. Points on this clonotype: Its recognized antigen is unknown. No base quality information exists; no much larger clone differs at one position.

This sample was shared with a second study, whose subject was T cells expressing NK-cell markers. That second report states: TCR beta cDNA libraries were made by 5'RACE template switching that added a universal primer site and unique molecular identifiers. In sorted CD3+CD56+NKG2C+, CD3+CD56+NKG2C- and CD3+CD56-NKG2C+ T-cell subsets from several donors, TCR beta-chain repertoires were profiled. Among the eight sequenced donors, only one was HCMV-seronegative, while the other seven were HCMV-seropositive. To restrict sorting to alphabetaTCR-expressing T cells, an anti-gammadeltaTCR antibody was added in several experiments. In six donors, the dominant CD3+CD56+NKG2C+ clonotypes ranked among the top 10 CD8+ clonotypes, making up 1.0-7.0% of CD8+ T cells. Those dominant clonotypes were again the most abundant among CD3+CD56-NKG2C+ cells in four donors, at about 28.3-65%. It remained unclear whether the expanded NKG2C-expressing T cell clones were specific for HCMV antigens. The study sequenced eight donors, all healthy volunteers chosen at random: three men and five women. To determine HCMV serostatus, a commercial ELISA kit was used to detect HCMV-specific IgG in serum. Peripheral blood mononuclear cells were isolated from blood by Ficoll density gradient centrifugation. For several donors, unsorted PBMC were also used to sequence bulk peripheral blood T-cell repertoires. Priming for cDNA synthesis came from the TCR beta constant segment, and two successive PCR amplification steps followed. Illumina HiSeq 2000/2500, MiSeq or NextSeq was used to sequence libraries as 2 x 150 bp reads. MIGEC was used to demultiplex reads and group the reads by UMI, and MiTCR was used to assemble and quantify clonotypes. To exclude erroneous sequences, only TCR cDNA sequences supported by at least two reads were retained. The tcR package was used for downstream repertoire analysis, and clonotypes were matched between fractions using CDR3 nucleotide sequence together with V segment. VDJmatch was used to annotate antigen specificity against VDJdb, with one amino acid substitution allowed in CDR3.

The chain is made from TRBV19 and TRBJ2-1; no D segment can be confidently identified. The sample here was PBMCs from blood, taken on the day of vaccination. The clonotype was recovered from a man aged 45-65 years who received an inactivated influenza vaccine. Donor details come from another sample of the same person, matched by shared clones. The nucleotide sequence reads as follows: TGTGCCACCAGGATGGGTGTATCGGTCGGGCAGTTCTTC. Its protein is CATRMGVSVGQFF.